The rows below give T cell receptor beta chains drawn from one sample of a study of neurological immune-mediated disorders. MiXCR, run by TCRdb on the 5' RACE reads, gives a single entry per CDR3 protein. Here the sample spans 70,000 or so distinct CDR3 sequences, around 5.5% being singletons. Sequenced material: PBMCs. These receptors were taken from a woman in her thirties with multiple sclerosis. CDR3s include the opening cysteine and the closing phenylalanine or tryptophan. A D gene is named only where the DNA matches it firmly. Clone size is not always given. Where it is, it says once, few, many or a class for expanded clones.

clone_size: -
j_call: TRBJ2-7
d_call: -
v_call: TRBV28
cdr3_aa: CASSLRKVAEQYF
cdr3_nt: TGTGCCAGCAGTTTAAGAAAAGTGGCCGAGCAGTACTTC

clone_size: many
j_call: TRBJ1-6
d_call: TRBD1
v_call: TRBV2
cdr3_aa: CASGGTGWNSPLHF
cdr3_nt: TGTGCCAGTGGGGGGACAGGGTGGAATTCACCCCTCCACTTT

clone_size: many
j_call: TRBJ2-3
d_call: -
v_call: TRBV11-2
cdr3_aa: CASSLWESSTDTQYF
cdr3_nt: TGTGCCAGCAGCTTATGGGAATCTAGCACAGATACGCAGTATTTT

clone_size: few
j_call: TRBJ2-1
d_call: TRBD2
v_call: TRBV20-1
cdr3_aa: CSARDSGGQTYNEQFF
cdr3_nt: TGCAGTGCTAGAGATAGCGGGGGGCAAACCTACAATGAGCAGTTCTTC

clone_size: many
j_call: TRBJ1-6
d_call: -
v_call: TRBV12-3/TRBV12-4
cdr3_aa: CASSFPRMALHF
cdr3_nt: TGTGCCAGCAGCTTCCCTCGTATGGCCCTCCACTTT

clone_size: many
j_call: TRBJ1-6
d_call: -
v_call: TRBV5-1
cdr3_aa: CASRTPGFDSPLHF
cdr3_nt: TGCGCCAGCAGGACCCCGGGGTTCGATTCACCCCTCCACTTT

clone_size: -
j_call: TRBJ1-1
d_call: TRBD1
v_call: TRBV12-3/TRBV12-4
cdr3_aa: CASSSRQGAYTEAFF
cdr3_nt: TGTGCCAGCAGTTCTCGACAGGGGGCCTACACTGAAGCTTTCTTT

clone_size: few
j_call: TRBJ2-2
d_call: -
v_call: TRBV29-1
cdr3_aa: CSVLGTLNTGELFF
cdr3_nt: TGCAGCGTCCTCGGGACACTTAACACCGGGGAGCTGTTTTTT

clone_size: many
j_call: TRBJ2-7
d_call: TRBD2
v_call: TRBV5-1
cdr3_aa: CASSLGGGDYEQYF
cdr3_nt: TGCGCCAGCAGCTTGGGCGGGGGAGACTACGAGCAGTACTTC

clone_size: -
j_call: TRBJ1-2
d_call: -
v_call: TRBV6-6
cdr3_aa: CASSYTEGYHYGYTF
cdr3_nt: TGTGCCAGCAGTTACACAGAGGGGTACCACTATGGCTACACCTTC

clone_size: many
j_call: TRBJ1-1
d_call: -
v_call: TRBV5-1
cdr3_aa: CASSSSTGNTEAFF
cdr3_nt: TGCGCCAGCAGCTCATCGACAGGGAACACTGAAGCTTTCTTT

clone_size: -
j_call: TRBJ2-5
d_call: TRBD1
v_call: TRBV12-3/TRBV12-4
cdr3_aa: CASSSHPVAGGETQYF
cdr3_nt: TGTGCCAGCAGTTCCCACCCGGTGGCAGGGGGAGAGACCCAGTACTTC

clone_size: -
j_call: TRBJ2-1
d_call: TRBD2
v_call: TRBV20-1
cdr3_aa: CSATPSGGWYNEQFF
cdr3_nt: TGCAGTGCTACCCCTAGCGGGGGGTGGTACAATGAGCAGTTCTTC

clone_size: few
j_call: TRBJ2-5
d_call: -
v_call: TRBV12-3/TRBV12-4
cdr3_aa: CASSPPAGETQYF
cdr3_nt: TGTGCCAGCAGTCCTCCGGCAGGGGAGACCCAGTACTTC

clone_size: -
j_call: TRBJ2-7
d_call: -
v_call: TRBV5-6
cdr3_aa: CASSLAPAPGKEQYF
cdr3_nt: TGTGCCAGCAGCTTGGCCCCCGCGCCGGGTAAGGAGCAGTACTTC

clone_size: many
j_call: TRBJ1-1
d_call: -
v_call: TRBV20-1
cdr3_aa: CSALLGNTEAFF
cdr3_nt: TGCAGTGCTCTTCTCGGGAACACTGAAGCTTTCTTT

clone_size: many
j_call: TRBJ1-1
d_call: -
v_call: TRBV3-1
cdr3_aa: CASSWWEREGSEAFF
cdr3_nt: TGTGCCAGCAGCTGGTGGGAGAGGGAGGGATCTGAAGCTTTCTTT

clone_size: many
j_call: TRBJ1-4
d_call: -
v_call: TRBV4-1
cdr3_aa: CASSQVGGGPANEKLFF
cdr3_nt: TGCGCCAGCAGCCAAGTAGGCGGCGGGCCAGCTAATGAAAAACTGTTTTTT

clone_size: few
j_call: TRBJ1-6
d_call: -
v_call: TRBV5-1
cdr3_aa: CASSLMENNSPLHF
cdr3_nt: TGCGCCAGCAGCTTGATGGAAAATAATTCACCCCTCCACTTT

clone_size: many
j_call: TRBJ2-5
d_call: TRBD2
v_call: TRBV5-1
cdr3_aa: CASSLTLAGGRETQYF
cdr3_nt: TGCGCCAGCAGCTTGACTCTAGCGGGGGGTCGAGAGACCCAGTACTTC

clone_size: many
j_call: TRBJ1-4
d_call: -
v_call: TRBV20-1
cdr3_aa: CSALNRATNEKLFF
cdr3_nt: TGCAGTGCTCTAAACAGGGCAACTAATGAAAAACTGTTTTTT

clone_size: many
j_call: TRBJ2-7
d_call: TRBD1
v_call: TRBV29-1
cdr3_aa: CSVARDRGAYEQYF
cdr3_nt: TGCAGCGTCGCCCGGGACAGGGGTGCCTACGAGCAGTACTTC

clone_size: many
j_call: TRBJ2-7
d_call: -
v_call: TRBV10-3
cdr3_aa: CAISDRRWDEQYF
cdr3_nt: TGTGCCATCAGTGACAGGCGATGGGACGAGCAGTACTTC

clone_size: -
j_call: TRBJ2-2
d_call: -
v_call: TRBV15
cdr3_aa: CATSRDGRMNTRELFF
cdr3_nt: TGTGCCACCAGCAGAGATGGCCGGATGAACACCAGGGAGCTGTTTTTT

clone_size: many
j_call: TRBJ1-2
d_call: -
v_call: TRBV20-1
cdr3_aa: CSAKDLENSRGYTF
cdr3_nt: TGCAGTGCCAAGGATCTTGAGAACTCAAGAGGCTACACCTTC

clone_size: many
j_call: TRBJ2-3
d_call: TRBD2
v_call: TRBV5-1
cdr3_aa: CASSLGTSGYTDTQYF
cdr3_nt: TGCGCCAGCAGCTTGGGGACTAGCGGGTACACAGATACGCAGTATTTT

clone_size: few
j_call: TRBJ1-2
d_call: -
v_call: TRBV6-5
cdr3_aa: CASSLAGLKGGYTF
cdr3_nt: TGTGCCAGCAGCTTAGCGGGCCTCAAGGGCGGCTACACCTTC

clone_size: -
j_call: TRBJ2-3
d_call: -
v_call: TRBV15
cdr3_aa: CATSLRQDTQYF
cdr3_nt: TGTGCCACCAGCCTAAGGCAAGATACGCAGTATTTT

clone_size: -
j_call: TRBJ2-7
d_call: TRBD1
v_call: TRBV5-6
cdr3_aa: CASSYPTGGREQYF
cdr3_nt: TGTGCCAGCAGCTACCCGACAGGGGGCCGTGAGCAGTACTTC

clone_size: -
j_call: TRBJ1-5
d_call: TRBD1
v_call: TRBV7-2
cdr3_aa: CASSPTGGPYQPQNF
cdr3_nt: TGTGCCAGCAGCCCCACAGGGGGCCCCTATCAGCCCCAGAATTTT

clone_size: many
j_call: TRBJ2-5
d_call: -
v_call: TRBV27
cdr3_aa: CASSFNPRALKETQYF
cdr3_nt: TGTGCCAGCAGTTTTAACCCCCGAGCCCTCAAAGAGACCCAGTACTTC

clone_size: many
j_call: TRBJ2-7
d_call: -
v_call: TRBV5-8
cdr3_aa: CASSWGGTPTYEQYF
cdr3_nt: TGTGCCAGCAGCTGGGGTGGGACGCCCACCTACGAGCAGTACTTC

clone_size: many
j_call: TRBJ2-5
d_call: -
v_call: TRBV6-5
cdr3_aa: CASSASISEETQYF
cdr3_nt: TGTGCCAGCAGTGCCTCGATAAGTGAAGAGACCCAGTACTTC

clone_size: -
j_call: TRBJ2-3
d_call: -
v_call: TRBV11-1
cdr3_aa: CASSLGTLRADTQYF
cdr3_nt: TGTGCCAGCAGCTTAGGGACCCTTCGCGCAGATACGCAGTATTTT

clone_size: many
j_call: TRBJ2-2
d_call: -
v_call: TRBV12-3/TRBV12-4
cdr3_aa: CASSLFLDGELFF
cdr3_nt: TGTGCCAGCAGTCTCTTTTTGGACGGGGAGCTGTTTTTT

clone_size: many
j_call: TRBJ2-5
d_call: -
v_call: TRBV7-6
cdr3_aa: CASSYLETQYF
cdr3_nt: TGTGCCAGCAGCTACCTAGAGACCCAGTACTTC

clone_size: many
j_call: TRBJ2-3
d_call: -
v_call: TRBV29-1
cdr3_aa: CSVGADVTQYF
cdr3_nt: TGCAGCGTTGGAGCGGACGTTACGCAGTATTTT

clone_size: many
j_call: TRBJ1-1
d_call: -
v_call: TRBV6-5
cdr3_aa: CASSRDLNAEAFF
cdr3_nt: TGTGCCAGCAGTCGGGACTTAAATGCTGAAGCTTTCTTT

clone_size: many
j_call: TRBJ2-3
d_call: TRBD2
v_call: TRBV20-1
cdr3_aa: CSATLLLAGGSTDTQYF
cdr3_nt: TGCAGTGCTACCCTTCTTCTAGCGGGGGGTAGCACAGATACGCAGTATTTT

clone_size: many
j_call: TRBJ1-6
d_call: TRBD1
v_call: TRBV12-3/TRBV12-4
cdr3_aa: CASISGTVFNSPLHF
cdr3_nt: TGTGCCAGCATCTCCGGGACAGTTTTTAATTCACCCCTCCACTTT

clone_size: few
j_call: TRBJ2-3
d_call: -
v_call: TRBV5-4
cdr3_aa: CASSLGGVSTDTQYF
cdr3_nt: TGTGCCAGCAGCTTGGGCGGGGTCAGCACAGATACGCAGTATTTT

clone_size: many
j_call: TRBJ1-1
d_call: -
v_call: TRBV5-6
cdr3_aa: CARGVRTEAFF
cdr3_nt: TGTGCCAGAGGGGTCAGGACTGAAGCTTTCTTT

clone_size: many
j_call: TRBJ1-1
d_call: -
v_call: TRBV5-8
cdr3_aa: CASSDFRRSTEAFF
cdr3_nt: TGTGCCAGCAGCGACTTCAGGCGGAGCACTGAAGCTTTCTTT

clone_size: few
j_call: TRBJ2-7
d_call: -
v_call: TRBV20-1
cdr3_aa: CSARLDTYEQYF
cdr3_nt: TGCAGTGCTAGACTAGATACCTACGAGCAGTACTTC

clone_size: many
j_call: TRBJ1-2
d_call: -
v_call: TRBV12-3/TRBV12-4
cdr3_aa: CASSLATGSYGYTF
cdr3_nt: TGTGCCAGCAGTTTAGCGACAGGTTCCTATGGCTACACCTTC

clone_size: many
j_call: TRBJ1-5
d_call: -
v_call: TRBV20-1
cdr3_aa: CSATIPTLDSNQPQNF
cdr3_nt: TGCAGTGCTACCATACCCACTCTGGATAGCAATCAGCCCCAGAATTTT

clone_size: few
j_call: TRBJ2-2
d_call: -
v_call: TRBV5-1
cdr3_aa: CASSLAPGTGELFF
cdr3_nt: TGCGCCAGCAGTCTGGCGCCCGGAACCGGGGAGCTGTTTTTT

clone_size: many
j_call: TRBJ2-3
d_call: TRBD2
v_call: TRBV10-3
cdr3_aa: CAISESLAGSGGTDTQYF
cdr3_nt: TGTGCCATCAGTGAGTCCTTAGCGGGGAGTGGTGGCACAGATACGCAGTATTTT

clone_size: many
j_call: TRBJ2-1
d_call: TRBD1
v_call: TRBV29-1
cdr3_aa: CSGRQGGEQFF
cdr3_nt: TGCAGCGGAAGACAGGGGGGTGAGCAGTTCTTC

clone_size: -
j_call: TRBJ2-5
d_call: -
v_call: TRBV15
cdr3_aa: CATSRSVTRRETQYF
cdr3_nt: TGTGCCACCAGCAGATCCGTGACCCGGAGAGAGACCCAGTACTTC

clone_size: -
j_call: TRBJ2-3
d_call: TRBD1
v_call: TRBV5-1
cdr3_aa: CASSLRMTGVLTDTQYF
cdr3_nt: TGCGCCAGCAGCCTCCGGATGACAGGGGTGCTAACAGATACGCAGTATTTT

clone_size: -
j_call: TRBJ2-7
d_call: -
v_call: TRBV25-1
cdr3_aa: CASSEYTGGPYEQYF
cdr3_nt: TGTGCCAGCAGTGAATATACCGGGGGTCCCTACGAGCAGTACTTC

clone_size: -
j_call: TRBJ1-6
d_call: TRBD1
v_call: TRBV5-1
cdr3_aa: CASSPGQAGSSLHF
cdr3_nt: TGCGCCAGCAGTCCCGGACAGGCGGGGTCGTCCCTCCACTTT

clone_size: few
j_call: TRBJ1-5
d_call: TRBD1
v_call: TRBV29-1
cdr3_aa: CSVSSGGIGQPQNF
cdr3_nt: TGCAGCGTGAGTTCAGGGGGGATAGGTCAGCCCCAGAATTTT

clone_size: many
j_call: TRBJ2-4
d_call: -
v_call: TRBV5-5
cdr3_aa: CASSLGSIKNIQYF
cdr3_nt: TGTGCCAGCAGCTTGGGCAGTATCAAAAACATTCAGTACTTC